Listed below are T cell receptor beta chains from one sample, sequenced in a study of cytomegalovirus exposure and HLA in healthy donors. Method: immunoSEQ multiplex PCR; TCRdb's copy keeps in-frame clones and lacks some. The top ten clones hold around 4.4% of a sample with around 83,000 clones, approximately 78% of them seen once. Sample: PBMCs. These receptors were obtained from a male donor in good health and CMV-seropositive. The CDR3 runs from the conserved cysteine through the conserved F or W. A D gene is named only where the DNA matches it firmly. Clone size is not always given. Where it is, it says once, few, many or a class for expanded clones.

TRBJ1-2 . TRBV5-4 . CASSLQGIDGYTF TGTGCCAGCAGCTTACAGGGAATAGATGGCTACACCTTC
TRBJ2-3 once TRBV15 . CATSRDSQGKGDTQYF TGTGCCACCAGCAGAGATTCCCAGGGAAAAGGGGATACGCAGTATTTT
TRBJ2-7 . TRBV27 TRBD1 CASSLSGTGYYEQYF TGTGCCAGCAGTTTATCGGGGACAGGGTACTACGAGCAGTACTTC
TRBJ2-5 . TRBV7-7 TRBD1 CASSRQGQETQYF TGTGCCAGCAGCCGACAGGGGCAAGAGACCCAGTACTTC
TRBJ1-5 . TRBV30 . CAWSVQGPAAQHF TGTGCCTGGAGTGTACAGGGCCCAGCGGCCCAGCATTTT
TRBJ2-7 . TRBV10-3 TRBD1 CAISGRTGSSYEQYF TGTGCCATCAGTGGAAGGACAGGGAGCTCCTACGAGCAGTACTTC
TRBJ2-5 . TRBV2 TRBD1 CASSPGQGRKETQYF TGTGCCAGCAGCCCGGGACAGGGAAGGAAAGAGACCCAGTACTTC
TRBJ1-2 . TRBV9 TRBD1 CASSGTGTYGYTF TGTGCCAGCAGCGGGACAGGAACCTATGGCTACACCTTC
TRBJ2-1 . TRBV27 TRBD1 CASSFGGQGPYNEQFF TGTGCCAGCAGTTTTGGGGGACAGGGCCCCTACAATGAGCAGTTCTTC
TRBJ2-7 . TRBV19 . CASSSVGLSDEQYF TGTGCCAGTAGCTCGGTTGGGCTTTCCGACGAGCAGTACTTC
TRBJ1-6 . TRBV28 TRBD1 CASSFGQGSRNSPLHF TGTGCCAGCAGTTTTGGACAGGGAAGTAGGAATTCACCCCTCCACTTT
TRBJ2-5 . TRBV7-9 . CASSYWDWETQYF TGTGCCAGCAGTTACTGGGACTGGGAGACCCAGTACTTC
TRBJ1-3 . TRBV28 . CASSMGGSGNTIYF TGTGCCAGCAGTATGGGGGGATCTGGAAACACCATATATTTT
TRBJ2-7 few TRBV2 . CASSGSYEQYF TGTGCCAGCAGTGGCAGCTACGAGCAGTACTTC
TRBJ1-4 few TRBV7-9 TRBD1 CASSVDRDTNEKLFF TGTGCCAGCAGCGTGGACAGGGACACTAATGAAAAACTGTTTTTT
TRBJ2-3 . TRBV6-5 . CASSLGAGTLLAQYF TGTGCCAGCAGTTTGGGGGCAGGGACGTTGCTCGCGCAGTATTTT
TRBJ1-1 . TRBV7-9 . CASSLGGRTEAFF TGTGCCAGCAGCCTAGGGGGGCGAACTGAAGCTTTCTTT
TRBJ2-3 . TRBV27 TRBD1 CASSFGTGSTDTQYF TGTGCCAGCAGTTTTGGGACAGGGAGCACAGATACGCAGTATTTT
TRBJ1-4 once TRBV7-9 TRBD1 CASSSAQGVFEKLFF TGTGCCAGCAGCTCGGCACAGGGGGTTTTTGAAAAACTGTTTTTT
TRBJ2-1 few TRBV28 . CASSDRDIPVNEQFF TGTGCCAGCAGTGATCGGGACATCCCCGTCAATGAGCAGTTCTTC
TRBJ2-7 . TRBV27 TRBD1 CASRDRISYEQYF TGTGCCAGCAGGGACAGGATTTCCTACGAGCAGTACTTC
TRBJ2-7 . TRBV7-8 TRBD2 CASSLLAGGPSYEQYF TGTGCCAGCAGCTTGTTAGCGGGAGGTCCTTCCTACGAGCAGTACTTC
TRBJ1-5 . TRBV27 . CASSLRVNQPQHF TGTGCCAGCAGTTTACGCGTAAATCAGCCCCAGCATTTT
TRBJ1-5 . TRBV28 . CASSSPVALSNQPQHF TGTGCCAGCAGTTCCCCCGTAGCACTTAGCAATCAGCCCCAGCATTTT
TRBJ2-3 . TRBV19 TRBD1 CASSPGQGADTQYF TGTGCCAGTAGCCCGGGACAGGGGGCAGATACGCAGTATTTT
TRBJ2-7 . TRBV1 . CTSSQMAVRGHLLPSYEQYF TGCACCAGCAGCCAGATGGCCGTGCGGGGGCACCTCCTTCCCTCCTACGAGCAGTACTTC
TRBJ2-3 . TRBV2 TRBD2 CASSFGSGGADTQYF TGTGCCAGCAGTTTTGGTAGCGGGGGGGCAGATACGCAGTATTTT
TRBJ1-4 . TRBV4-1 . CASSLQGSSGANEKLFF TGCGCCAGCAGCCTACAGGGTAGTAGTGGTGCTAATGAAAAACTGTTTTTT
TRBJ2-7 . TRBV28 . CASSRNYEQYF TGTGCCAGCAGCAGAAACTACGAGCAGTACTTC
TRBJ2-6 few TRBV19 . CASSIDSFSGANVLTF TGTGCCAGTAGTATAGACTCCTTCTCTGGGGCCAACGTCCTGACTTTC
TRBJ2-1 . TRBV2 TRBD2 CASRGSGGERFF TGTGCCAGCAGGGGTAGCGGGGGGGAGAGGTTCTTC
TRBJ1-3 . TRBV6-1 . CASNRDSDGNTIYF TGTGCCAGCAACCGGGACTCTGATGGAAACACCATATATTTT
TRBJ1-5 . TRBV28 TRBD1 CASRPGQGGSNQPQHF TGTGCCAGTCGGCCCGGACAGGGCGGATCAAATCAGCCCCAGCATTTT
TRBJ2-7 . TRBV5-8 TRBD2 CASWAGGRSGLHSYEQYF TGTGCCAGCTGGGCCGGCGGGAGGTCCGGTTTACACTCCTACGAGCAGTACTTC
TRBJ2-7 . TRBV19 . CASSLAGVAYEQYF TGTGCCAGTAGTTTGGCAGGGGTGGCCTACGAGCAGTACTTC
TRBJ2-1 once TRBV19 . CASSISTPNEQFF TGTGCCAGTAGTATTAGCACCCCGAATGAGCAGTTCTTC
TRBJ2-3 . TRBV7-6 TRBD2 CASSGIPALAGGFTDTQYF TGTGCCAGCAGCGGAATTCCCGCACTAGCGGGGGGTTTCACAGATACGCAGTATTTT
TRBJ2-3 . TRBV7-8 TRBD2 CASSQRQKLAGGSTDTQYF TGTGCCAGCAGCCAACGACAAAAACTAGCGGGAGGGTCCACAGATACGCAGTATTTT
TRBJ2-6 . TRBV28 TRBD1 CASSSQGAVYEYVLTF TGTGCCAGCAGTTCACAGGGGGCTGTTTATGAGTACGTCCTGACTTTC
TRBJ2-2 . TRBV6-5 . CASSYLLGDTGELFF TGTGCCAGCAGTTACCTTCTAGGGGACACCGGGGAGCTGTTTTTT
TRBJ2-7 . TRBV27 . CASSLSGDYEQYF TGTGCCAGCAGTTTATCTGGAGACTACGAGCAGTACTTC
TRBJ2-1 once TRBV5-1 TRBD2 CASSFTSSGSRNEQFF TGCGCCAGCAGCTTTACGTCTAGCGGGAGCCGCAATGAGCAGTTCTTC
TRBJ2-2 . TRBV30 TRBD1 CAWSAGTGIGELFF TGTGCCTGGAGTGCCGGGACAGGGATCGGGGAGCTGTTTTTT